Below are 27 T cell receptor beta chains sequenced from a single sample in a study of early T cells in non-severe SARS-CoV-2 infection. TCRdb processed the 5' RACE reads anew with MiXCR; each CDR3 protein has one entry. The repertoire holds some 36,000 distinct CDR3 sequences, with less than 7% as singletons. The sample was whole blood, taken at baseline. Every receptor here comes from an adult who was a healthcare worker with PCR-confirmed SARS-CoV-2 infection or an uninfected control (not recorded which).

The chain couples TRBV6-6 to TRBJ2-5, with D hard to call. Germline V gene lookup returns CDR1 MNHNY and CDR2 SVGAGI (reference sequence). The germline V and J ends were trimmed by 2 bases and 5 bases, with 9 bases remaining between them. The CDR3 loop spans 13 amino acids. CDR3 DNA: TGTGCCAGCAGTTACGCCGAAGTTGAGACCCAGTACTTC. It encodes CASSYAEVETQYF.

The table lists this clonotype with many counts. J is TRBJ1-2 and V is TRBV11-2; the match to TRBD1 covers 7 bases. The CDR3 length is 14 residues. The ends lost 5 bases at V and 4 bases at J; junction bases unmatched: 7. CDR1 and CDR2 (germline): SGHAT, FQNNGV. CDR3: CASSPGGGLYGYTF. CDR3 sequence (DNA): TGTGCCAGCAGCCCAGGGGGGGGCCTCTATGGCTACACCTTC.

The rearrangement uses TRBV20-1 and TRBJ2-1; D not resolved. CDR3 size: 13 residues. Germline CDR1 reads DFQATT; CDR2 reads SNEGSKA (reference sequence). With 2 bases removed from V and 6 bases from J, the gap between germline ends came to 11 bases. The DNA for the CDR3 is TGCAGTGCTAGAATGGGAACCGGCAATGAGCAGTTCTTC. This translates into CSARMGTGNEQFF.

This clonotype has a count of ten or more. The chain recombines TRBV18 with TRBJ1-5; D is ambiguous. CDR3 length equals 13 residues. The germline CDR1 and CDR2 sequences are KGHSH and LQKENI. V lost 6 bases and J lost 5, with 11 bases in between. The CDR3 nucleotides are TGTGCCAGCTCCACCGTCGGGGATCAGCCCCAGCATTTT. It encodes CASSTVGDQPQHF.

This clonotype was seen only a few times. The chain joins TRBV7-9 to TRBJ2-7, with D hard to call. The CDR3 contains 15 residues. The V end lost 5 bases, the J end lost 0 bases, and 14 bases lay between the germline ends. Germline values: CDR1 SEHNR, CDR2 FQNEAQ (reference sequence). CDR3 sequence: CASSELWASSYEQYF. CDR3 sequence (DNA): TGTGCCAGCAGCGAACTGTGGGCGAGCTCCTACGAGCAGTACTTC.

The chain couples TRBV12-3 or TRBV12-4 to TRBJ2-5; 10 nucleotides match TRBD2. V lost 5 bases to trimming and J lost 1 base; unmatched junction nucleotides: 10. The length of the CDR3 is 17 residues. CDR3 sequence: CASSQRTSGGTQETQYF. CDR3 in DNA: TGTGCCAGCAGTCAACGGACTAGCGGAGGCACCCAAGAGACCCAGTACTTC.

V usage is TRBV20-1 and J usage is TRBJ2-1; TRBD1 agrees at 9 bases. The CDR3 is 14 residues long. The junction had 12 bases not matched to a gene; V was cut back by 8 bases and J by 7 bases. Germline V gene sequence: CDR1 DFQATT, CDR2 SNEGSKA (reference sequence). This CDR3 is CSLEPGQGGNEQFF. In nucleotides, the CDR3 is TGCAGTTTAGAACCGGGACAGGGAGGGAATGAGCAGTTCTTC.

The chain carries TRBV9 and TRBJ2-7, with 8 bases aligning to TRBD1. The CDR3 length is 14 residues. Losses at the gene ends were 3 bases for V and 2 bases for J; bases not matched to a gene: 4. Germline V gives CDR1 SGDLS, CDR2 YYNGEE. The CDR3 region has the DNA TGTGCCAGCAGCGCCCGGGACAGGACCTACGAGCAGTACTTC. Translated: CASSARDRTYEQYF.

Points on this clonotype: A read error may explain this, as a much larger clone is one base away. The chain combines TRBV20-1 with TRBJ2-7, with 7 bases fitting TRBD2. This CDR3 has 14 residues. Germline V lookup: CDR1 DFQATT, CDR2 SNEGSKA (reference sequence). V dropped 7 bases and J dropped 5; count of bases not matched to a gene: 14. The CDR3 here is CSVFGTWSGNEQYF. The CDR3 DNA reads as TGCAGTGTTTTCGGGACCTGGAGCGGGAACGAGCAGTACTTC.

This clonotype was counted at least ten times. V usage is TRBV6-2 or TRBV6-3 and J usage is TRBJ2-3, with D perhaps TRBD1 or TRBD2 (6 bases each). CDR1 and CDR2 from the germline V gene are MNHEY and SVGEGT. This CDR3 is built from 16 residues. Trimming pared 2 bases from V and 6 bases from J, leaving 18 bases between. The CDR3 reads CASSYVGLQGVDTQYF. The CDR3 coding sequence is TGTGCCAGCAGTTACGTAGGACTACAGGGTGTGGATACGCAGTATTTT.

This clonotype was observed at least ten times. J is TRBJ2-7 and V is TRBV20-1, with D uncertain. The germline V and J ends were trimmed by 6 bases and 2 bases, with 14 bases remaining between them. The CDR3 extends over 13 amino acids. Germline CDR1 and CDR2: DFQATT and SNEGSKA (reference sequence). This CDR3 is CSARHTVTYEQYF. The CDR3 DNA is TGCAGTGCCAGACATACAGTTACCTACGAGCAGTACTTC.

This clonotype was detected ten times or more. The chain has TRBV20-1 and TRBJ2-1, with 7 positions matching TRBD2. CDR3 length equals 16 residues. Trimming cost V 5 bases and J 4 bases; bases outside gene matches: 14. The V gene's germline CDR1 is DFQATT and CDR2 SNEGSKA (reference sequence). The CDR3 reads CSAAGGLAEKYNEQFF. The CDR3, as DNA: TGCAGTGCTGCCGGCGGGCTAGCGGAGAAGTACAATGAGCAGTTCTTC.

This clonotype showed up many times. The chain couples TRBV3-1 to TRBJ2-5; TRBD2 aligns across 8 bases. The CDR3 is 11 amino acids. J was trimmed by 13 bases and V by 2 bases; bases with no gene match: 3. Germline CDR1 is LGHDT and CDR2 is YNNKEL (reference sequence). CDR3 sequence (DNA): TGTGCCAGCAGCCAACAGCGGGAGAGGTACTTC. It encodes CASSQQRERYF.

As regards this clonotype: The junction departs from the called germline gene at one end, perhaps through a read error. J is TRBJ2-1 and V is TRBV4-2, with 7 bases identical to TRBD2. The CDR3 loop spans 19 amino acids. Germline loops: CDR1 LGHNA, CDR2 YNFKEQ. CDR3 DNA sequence: TGTGCCAGCAGCAAAGATCGAGTAGCGGGCTTCAGCTGGTTCGATGAGCAGTTCTTC. Translation gives CASSKDRVAGFSWFDEQFF.

In nucleotides, the CDR3 is TGTGCCAGCAGCCAAGCACAGTTAAGAGAAGAGACCCAGTACTTC. It is translated as CASSQAQLREETQYF. The chain links TRBV3-1 to TRBJ2-5; D remains ambiguous. Trimming stripped 1 base from V and 3 bases from J, with 12 bases between. Germline assignment: CDR1 LGHDT and CDR2 YNNKEL (reference sequence). CDR3 length equals 15 residues.

This clonotype was seen only a few times. The V and J genes are TRBV12-3 or TRBV12-4 and TRBJ2-7; D is possibly TRBD1 or TRBD2 (5 bases each). The V and J ends lost 5 bases and 3 bases respectively, with 8 bases between them. The CDR3 consists of 12 residues. The CDR3 bases are TGTGCCAGCAGTACAGGAGGCTACGAGCAGTACTTC. Translating it yields CASSTGGYEQYF.

A remark on this clonotype: This likely comes from a read error, as the CDR3 has no conserved phenylalanine or tryptophan at its end. The DNA is omitted, as the CDR3 cannot be located on it reliably, and the CDR3 follows TCRdb's listing. This chain uses TRBV6-6 with TRBJ2-1; the DNA was not used to check the table's D call, TRBD1. Germline lookup yields CDR1 MNHNY and CDR2 SVGAGI (reference sequence). The CDR3 numbers 11 amino acids, ends counted. CDR3 in amino acids: CASSAGTHPGL.

The V and J genes are TRBV30 and TRBJ2-2; the D call may be TRBD1 or TRBD2 (5 bases each). This CDR3 comprises 13 residues. Germline lookup yields CDR1 GTSNPN and CDR2 SVGIG (reference sequence). V gave up 8 bases and J gave up 1 base, with 11 bases separating them. In nucleotides, the CDR3 is TGTGCCGGGGGACGGCGGAACACCGGGGAGCTGTTTTTT. This translates into CAGGRRNTGELFF.

This chain's CDR3 is CSARRGADNEQFF. The CDR3 DNA sequence: TGCAGTGCTAGACGAGGGGCCGACAATGAGCAGTTCTTC. V usage is TRBV20-1 and J usage is TRBJ2-1; the D call may be TRBD1 or TRBD2 (5 bases each). CDR3 length equals 13 residues. Germline loops: CDR1 DFQATT, CDR2 SNEGSKA (reference sequence). Trimming cost V 2 bases and J 5 bases, with 10 bases left between them.

In this sample, this clonotype is medium-sized (0.01 to 0.1%). The chain carries TRBV27 and TRBJ1-5, with D possibly matching TRBD1 (6 bases). Between the trimmed V and J ends, which lost 0 bases and 6 bases, there was a span of 9 bases. The CDR3 covers 14 residues. CDR1 is MNHEY, CDR2 SMNVEV, per germline (reference sequence). In nucleotides, the CDR3 is TGTGCCAGCAGTTTATCGGCAGGGGTTCAGCCCCAGCATTTT. Its protein is CASSLSAGVQPQHF.

This clonotype was seen many times. The chain combines TRBV7-9 with TRBJ1-1; unclear D gene. The V end lost 1 base, the J end lost 4 bases, and 10 bases lay between the germline ends. Germline CDR1 and CDR2: SEHNR and FQNEAQ (reference sequence). This CDR3 region has 14 residues. The CDR3 nucleotides are TGTGCCAGCAGCTTAGTCCGTAAGGGCACTGAAGCTTTCTTT. Translating gives CASSLVRKGTEAFF. The full variable domain, rest sourced from reference TRBV7-9 and TRBJ1-1, is DTGVSQNPRHKITKRGQNVTFRCDPISEHNRLYWYRQTLGQGPEFLTYFQNEAQLEKSRLLSDRFSAERPKGSFSTLEIQRTEQGDSAMYLCASSLVRKGTEAFFGQGTRLTVV.

The chain is built from TRBV4-1 and TRBJ2-7; unclear D gene. The V end lost 1 base, the J end lost 7 bases, and 11 bases lay between the germline ends. The CDR3 loop spans 13 amino acids. Per the germline V gene, CDR1 is MGHRA and CDR2 is YSYEKL. CDR3 amino acids: CASSQASSEEQYF. For the CDR3, the DNA is TGCGCCAGCAGCCAAGCCAGTTCGGAAGAGCAGTACTTC.

DNA for the CDR3: TGTGCCAGTGGCCTTGGTTTGGGTGCAGGGCGGAATCAGCCCCAGCATTTT. Its protein is CASGLGLGAGRNQPQHF. This chain joins TRBV19 and TRBJ1-5; tentative D call: TRBD1 (5 bases). This CDR3 is built from 17 residues. The ends were cut back, 8 bases at V and 4 bases at J, with 24 bases in the middle. CDR1 and CDR2 (germline): LNHDA, SQIVND (reference sequence).

There are a few counts of this clonotype. The chain employs TRBV25-1 and TRBJ1-1; D call uncertain. V lost 3 bases and J lost 7, with 12 bases in between. In germline, CDR1 is MGHDK, CDR2 SYGVNS. The CDR3 contains 13 residues. The CDR3 is CASSDTRQGEAFF. As DNA, the CDR3 is TGTGCCAGCAGTGATACCCGACAAGGTGAAGCTTTCTTT.

This clonotype has ten or more counts. The chain is built from TRBV7-8 and TRBJ1-1; maybe TRBD1 (6 bases). The CDR3 has 17 residues. CDR1 SGHVS and CDR2 FQNEAQ come from the germline V gene. Trimming removed 0 bases from V and 0 bases from J, with 14 bases in between. CDR3 DNA sequence: TGTGCCAGCAGCTTAGCTAGGGGGGGCACCCTGAACACTGAAGCTTTCTTT. It yields the protein CASSLARGGTLNTEAFF.

This clonotype showed up many times. At one of its ends the junction is not consistent with the germline gene, which may arise from a read error. V is TRBV30 and J is TRBJ1-1; D is ambiguous. The CDR3 runs to 15 residues. CDR1 and CDR2 (germline): GTSNPN, SVGIG (reference sequence). DNA for the CDR3: TGTGCCTGGAGTAGGACGCCGGCGGCGAACACTGAAGTTTTCTTT. Translated, it gives CAWSRTPAANTEVFF.

This clonotype appeared many times. The chain recombines TRBV7-2 with TRBJ2-5, with a possible D match to TRBD2 (6 bases). Between the trimmed V and J ends, which lost 5 bases and 1 base, there was a span of 11 bases. CDR3 length equals 14 residues. Germline loops: CDR1 SGHTA, CDR2 FQGNSA. CDR3 bases: TGTGCCAGCAGCCGGGGACTGCCCCAAGAGACCCAGTACTTC. Its protein is CASSRGLPQETQYF.